Described below is a single TCR beta chain sequence and its context. Its matching antigen is unknown. V was clipped by 1 base and J by 2 bases; unmatched bases: 3. CDR1 SGHTA and CDR2 FQGNSA come from the germline V gene. The CDR3 length is 15 residues. TCRdb itself ran the 5' RACE reads through MiXCR, one entry per CDR3 protein. The repertoire consists of 200,000 to 300,000 distinct CDR3 sequences, with 8.5% to 9.5% occurring once and the leading ten covering roughly a fifth. The sample belongs to a study of T-cell memory formation after mild COVID-19. About the study: In these data, TCR clusters were largely donor specific.

Study-level findings and limits: Mostly located in CM and EM were contracting CD4+ clones, with contracting CD8+ clones located in EMRA.

The chain carries TRBV7-2 and TRBJ2-7; 9 bases map to TRBD2. This clonotype was obtained from a man younger than 35 who had mild COVID-19 (a few samples of this study predate the infection). Cell type and time point are not known. Sequencing input: PBMCs or a T cell subset sorted from them (not recorded which). The chain's CDR3 is CASSLVAGGPYEQYF. CDR3 DNA sequence: TGTGCCAGCAGCTTAGTTGCGGGGGGGCCCTACGAGCAGTACTTC.